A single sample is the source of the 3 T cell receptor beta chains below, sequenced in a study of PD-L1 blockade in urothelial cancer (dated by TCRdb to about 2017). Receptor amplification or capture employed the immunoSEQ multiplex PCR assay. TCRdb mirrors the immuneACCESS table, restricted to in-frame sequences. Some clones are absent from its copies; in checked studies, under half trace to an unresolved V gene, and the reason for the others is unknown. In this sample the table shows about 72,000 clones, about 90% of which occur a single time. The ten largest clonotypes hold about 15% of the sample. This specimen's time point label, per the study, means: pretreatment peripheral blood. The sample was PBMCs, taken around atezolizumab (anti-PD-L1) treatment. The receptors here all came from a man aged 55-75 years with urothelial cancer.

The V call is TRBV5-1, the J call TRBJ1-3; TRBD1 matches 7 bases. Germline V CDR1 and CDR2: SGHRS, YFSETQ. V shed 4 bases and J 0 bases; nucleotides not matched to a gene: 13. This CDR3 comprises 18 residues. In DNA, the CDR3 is TGCGCCAGCAGCCGATTGACACAGGGGCAGAGCTCTGGAAACACCATATATTTT. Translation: CASSRLTQGQSSGNTIYF. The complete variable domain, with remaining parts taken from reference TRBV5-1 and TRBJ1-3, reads KAGVTQTPRYLIKTRGQQVTLSCSPISGHRSVSWYQQTPGQGLQFLFEYFSETQRNKGNFPGRFSGRQFSNSRSEMNVSTLELGDSALYLCASSRLTQGQSSGNTIYFGEGSWLTVV.

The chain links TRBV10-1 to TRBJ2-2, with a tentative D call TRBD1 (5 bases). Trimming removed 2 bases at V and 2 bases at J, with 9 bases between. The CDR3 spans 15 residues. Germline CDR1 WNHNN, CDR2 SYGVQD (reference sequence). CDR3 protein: CASSEGAPNTGELFF. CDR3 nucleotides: TGCGCCAGCAGTGAGGGGGCCCCTAACACCGGGGAGCTGTTTTTT.

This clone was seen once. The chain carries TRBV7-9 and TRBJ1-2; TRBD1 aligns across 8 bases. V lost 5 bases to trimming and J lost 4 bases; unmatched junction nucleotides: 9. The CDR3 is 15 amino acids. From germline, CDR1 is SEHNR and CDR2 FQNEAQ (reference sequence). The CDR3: CASSLGQAKVYGYTF. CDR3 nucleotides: TGTGCCAGCAGCCTGGGACAGGCGAAAGTCTATGGCTACACCTTC.